This T cell receptor beta chain was sequenced in a study of OX40 agonist ivuxolimab in advanced cancers. Study as a whole: Patients were dosed with the agonistic anti-OX40 (CD134) antibody ivuxolimab. The study gave patients intravenous ivuxolimab at 0.01 to 10 mg/kg every 2 weeks. In three patients, partial responses were observed, one with hepatocellular carcinoma and two with cutaneous melanoma.

The V gene's germline CDR1 is SGHVS and CDR2 FQNEAQ. The V and J ends lost 4 bases and 0 bases, in that order; junction bases with no gene match: 4. The CDR3 length is 15 residues. Clones were read by immunoSEQ multiplex PCR, and TCRdb kept only the in-frame ones, dropping some. The profile shows about 32,000 clones, roughly four fifths of them singletons. This receptor was identified in an adult with an advanced solid tumor such as melanoma, head and neck, liver or kidney cancer. J is TRBJ2-7 and V is TRBV7-8; 9 nucleotides match TRBD2. The source material was CD4+ or CD8+ T cells sorted from blood, sampled in a trial of the OX40 agonist ivuxolimab. The CDR3 nucleotides are TGTGCCAGCAGCTACCTTAGCGGGAGCTCCTACGAGCAGTACTTC. Its translation is CASSYLSGSSYEQYF.